This TCR beta chain was documented in a study of Graves' ophthalmopathy and Graves' hyperthyroidism. Concerning this clonotype itself: At one of its ends the junction is not consistent with the germline gene, which may arise from a read error.

RNA transcripts were the template, and TCR beta CDR3 regions were amplified from them. An opening RT-PCR round employed HTBI primers and preceded a second-round multiplex PCR. TCRdb processed the multiplex PCR reads anew with MiXCR; each CDR3 protein has one entry. Found here are some 1.1 million distinct CDR3 sequences, about 36% of them singletons; the top ten hold around 10%. Patients newly diagnosed with hyperthyroidism, under 2 months' duration, were aged 18 to 65, the study reports. Additional autoimmune diseases, uncontrolled infections, pregnancy or lactation disqualified patients. Germline CDR1 is SNHLY and CDR2 is FYNNEI. This CDR3 has 18 amino acids.

The chain is built from TRBV2 and TRBJ1-5; the D gene is possibly TRBD1 (5 bases). The TCR sequence derives from an adult man with Graves' hyperthyroidism. The material sequenced was peripheral blood or thyroid tissue (not recorded which). The CDR3 loop reads CASSEAYRSTQINQPHHF. In DNA form, the CDR3 reads TGTGCCAGCAGTGAAGCTTACAGGTCCACTCAGATCAATCAGCCCCATCATTTT. The full variable domain, rest sourced from reference TRBV2 and TRBJ1-5, is EPEVTQTPSHQVTQMGQEVILRCVPISNHLYFYWYRQILGQKVEFLVSFYNNEISEKSEIFDDQFSVERPDGSNFTLKIRSTKLEDSAMYFCASSEAYRSTQINQPHHFGDGTRLSIL.